The clone carrying this T cell receptor beta chain was seen a few times. In the authors' workflow: Nucleated cell counts were estimated from reference gene primer amplification. Sequenced by immunoSEQ multiplex PCR; TCRdb stores in-frame clones only, minus some. From that table come the V and J calls and clone size; the DNA was used to work out D and trimming. The sample consists of 330,000 or so clones, roughly 89% of them appearing once. The data originate from a study of blood T cell repertoires in COVID-19. Study as a whole: The analysed material was cDNA or gDNA that came from T cells, B-cell-depleted T cells, or PBMCs.

Looked up from germline, CDR1 is MNHEY and CDR2 is SVGAGI. The CDR3 has 15 residues. V shed 4 bases, J shed 5 bases, and the junction held 9 bases outside the gene matches. The sequence derives from a woman aged 55-75 years with COVID-19, enrolled during active disease. V and J are TRBV6-5 and TRBJ2-7; TRBD1 matches 9 bases. Material for sequencing was peripheral blood. CDR3 residues: CASSSGGTGTNEQYF. CDR3 nucleotide sequence: TGTGCCAGCAGTTCCGGCGGGACAGGGACAAACGAGCAGTACTTC.